This T cell receptor beta chain was captured by sequencing in a study of blood T cells in healthy people across ages. V was clipped by 1 base and J by 5 bases; unmatched bases: 14. This CDR3 is 18 amino acids long. Germline V gene sequence: CDR1 SGHRS, CDR2 YFSETQ. Primed by a sample-barcoded 5' primer and a J-beta primer mix, a second PCR proceeded for roughly 6 to 12 cycles. Researchers report that a template-switch adaptor with 12 random nucleotides tagged each cDNA molecule. TCRdb used MiXCR to reprocess the 5' RACE reads, holding one entry per CDR3 protein. This sample has over 700,000 distinct CDR3 sequences, with about 55% found just once. Healthy individuals of Caucasian origin from Russia, aged about 6 to 95, served as donors. The authors drew around 9.4 milliliters of peripheral blood from each donor. The authors isolated at least 7 million PBMCs per sample.

V gene TRBV5-1 combines with J gene TRBJ2-1, with 8 bases that match TRBD1. The TCR was taken from an older man in good health. The sequenced sample was blood. The CDR3 DNA reads TGCGCCAGCAGCTTGTCACCGCCCGGGACAGGACGCAACAATGAGCAGTTCTTC. This sequence encodes CASSLSPPGTGRNNEQFF.